This T cell receptor (beta chain) was documented in a study of control samples from healthy donors and cancer patients. Germline CDR1 DFQATT, CDR2 SNEGSKA (reference sequence). The germline V and J ends were trimmed by 3 bases and 3 bases, with 20 bases remaining between them. The CDR3 runs to 16 residues. The assay was immunoSEQ multiplex PCR, and TCRdb's table has in-frame clones only and misses some. The table lists 98,000 or so clones, about four fifths of them singletons. The receptor comes from a man aged 55 to 70 in good health. The gene calls are TRBV20-1 and TRBJ2-5; either TRBD1 or TRBD2 may fit D (5 bases each). The sequencing input was blood. The DNA of the CDR3 is TGCAGTGCTAGTCAACTCCCTGGCCAGGGAGAAGAGACCCAGTACTTC. Its translation is CSASQLPGQGEETQYF.